One and the same sample provided the 10 T cell receptor beta chains below, sequenced in a study of T cells in Graves' hyperthyroidism and ophthalmopathy. Template material for amplifying TCR beta CDR3 regions consisted of RNA transcripts. HTBI primers were used for first-round RT-PCR of the TCR CDR3. One entry per CDR3 protein results from TCRdb running MiXCR on the multiplex PCR reads. This table has about 350,000 distinct CDR3 sequences, about 16% appearing once. The specimen was blood. Receptor source: a woman aged 55-69 years with Graves' ophthalmopathy.

Only a few counts were recorded for this clonotype. This chain joins TRBV19 and TRBJ2-2; D not resolved. The CDR3 covers 13 residues. From germline, CDR1 is LNHDA and CDR2 SQIVND (reference sequence). Trimming shortened V by 3 bases and J by 6 bases, and 8 bases separated the two germline ends. In DNA, the CDR3 is TGTGCCAGTAGTATTTATGGTTCCGGGGAGCTGTTTTTT. As protein: CASSIYGSGELFF.

In its sample, this clonotype was seen many times. This chain links TRBV28 with TRBJ2-7; 7 positions match TRBD1. The CDR3 sequence is 12 residues long. Germline V CDR1 and CDR2: MDHEN, SYDVKM. J gave up 2 bases and V 10 bases, and 5 bases lay outside the gene matches. In DNA form, the CDR3 reads TGTGCCACTACGACAGGGACCTACGAGCAGTACTTC. Protein product: CATTTGTYEQYF.

This clonotype was counted ten times or more. The V call is TRBV28, the J call TRBJ1-1, with D perhaps matching TRBD1 (5 bases). The CDR3 runs to 12 residues. Germline CDR1 reads MDHEN; CDR2 reads SYDVKM. V was trimmed by 5 bases and J by 5 bases, leaving 9 bases between them. CDR3 DNA: TGTGCCAGCAGTCTACAGGCTACTGAAGCTTTCTTT. It codes for CASSLQATEAFF.

The table lists this clonotype with a count of one. This may arise from a read error, as a much more abundant clone is one base away. The chain is built from TRBV28 and TRBJ2-1; D possibly matches TRBD1 or TRBD2 (6 bases each). The CDR3 is 14 residues long. CDR1 and CDR2 from the germline V gene are MDHEN and SYDVKM. Trimming stripped 9 bases from V and 5 bases from J, with 17 bases between. The CDR3 is CASEGGPVDNEQFF. The CDR3 bases are TGTGCCAGTGAAGGGGGGCCGGTGGACAATGAGCAGTTCTTC.

This clonotype was detected ten times or more. This chain connects TRBV28 to TRBJ2-7; 8 positions agree with TRBD1. The ends lost 4 bases at V and 0 bases at J; junction bases unmatched: 8. Germline CDR1 reads MDHEN; CDR2 reads SYDVKM. The CDR3 length is 16 residues. CDR3 protein: CASSSGTGGISYEQYF. CDR3 DNA sequence: TGTGCCAGCAGTTCCGGGACAGGCGGGATCTCCTACGAGCAGTACTTC. The full variable domain, in which reference TRBV28 and TRBJ2-7 provide the parts outside the CDR3, is DVKVTQSSRYLVKRTGEKVFLECVQDMDHENMFWYRQDPGLGLRLIYFSYDVKMKEKGDIPEGYSVSREKKERFSLILESASTNQTSMYLCASSSGTGGISYEQYFGPGTRLTVT.

This clonotype occurred many times. The chain links TRBV27 to TRBJ2-3, with no clear D. The CDR3 is 13 amino acids. The V and J ends lost 2 bases and 6 bases respectively, with 9 bases between them. CDR1 is MNHEY and CDR2 is SMNVEV in the germline V gene (reference sequence). The CDR3 region has the DNA TGTGCCAGCAGTTTAGGTAGGGCGGATACGCAGTATTTT. It yields the protein CASSLGRADTQYF.

In this sample, this clonotype turned up many times. This chain connects TRBV28 to TRBJ2-3; D may be TRBD1 (7 bases). The germline CDR1 and CDR2 sequences are MDHEN and SYDVKM. The CDR3 runs to 15 residues. Trimming removed 5 bases at V and 0 bases at J, with 12 bases between. Here the CDR3 DNA reads TGTGCCAGCAGTCCAGGGGGGATGAGCACAGATACGCAGTATTTT. Residues: CASSPGGMSTDTQYF.

This clonotype was found many times. J is TRBJ2-4 and V is TRBV5-1; D call uncertain. This CDR3 region has 11 residues. V lost 2 bases and J lost 7, with 4 bases in between. Germline V CDR1 and CDR2: SGHRS, YFSETQ. CDR3 protein: CASSFRNIQYF. Here the CDR3 DNA reads TGCGCCAGCAGCTTCCGGAACATTCAGTACTTC.

There are many counts of this clonotype. The CDR3 DNA reads as TGTGCCAGCAGGGGGACACCGGCCGGGGAGCAGTACTTC. Protein: CASRGTPAGEQYF. The rearrangement links TRBV28 to TRBJ2-7, with D possibly matching TRBD1 (6 bases). The V and J ends lost 6 bases and 7 bases respectively, with 16 bases between them. Germline assignment: CDR1 MDHEN and CDR2 SYDVKM. The CDR3 has 13 amino acids. Filled out from reference TRBV28 and TRBJ2-7, the complete variable domain reads DVKVTQSSRYLVKRTGEKVFLECVQDMDHENMFWYRQDPGLGLRLIYFSYDVKMKEKGDIPEGYSVSREKKERFSLILESASTNQTSMYLCASRGTPAGEQYFGPGTRLTVT.

The CDR3 region is CASSEGTVLYEQYF. For the CDR3, the DNA is TGTGCCAGCAGTGAAGGGACAGTCTTGTACGAGCAGTACTTC. The chain has TRBV6-1 and TRBJ2-7; D possibly corresponds to TRBD1 (6 bases). The CDR3 extends over 14 amino acids. V shed 1 base and J shed 4 bases, with 11 bases lying between them. Germline V gene data show CDR1 as MNHNS and CDR2 as SASEGT.